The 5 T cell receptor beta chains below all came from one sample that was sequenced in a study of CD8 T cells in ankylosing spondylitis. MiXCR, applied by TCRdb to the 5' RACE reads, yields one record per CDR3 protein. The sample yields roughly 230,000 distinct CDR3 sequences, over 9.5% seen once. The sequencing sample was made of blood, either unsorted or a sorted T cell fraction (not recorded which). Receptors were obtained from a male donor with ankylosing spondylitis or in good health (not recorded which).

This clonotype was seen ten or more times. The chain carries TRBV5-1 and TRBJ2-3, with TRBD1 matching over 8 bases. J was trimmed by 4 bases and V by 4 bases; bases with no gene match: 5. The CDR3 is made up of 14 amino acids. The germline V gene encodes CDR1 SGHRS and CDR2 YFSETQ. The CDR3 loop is CASSTGQGADTQYF. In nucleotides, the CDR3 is TGCGCCAGCAGCACCGGACAGGGCGCAGATACGCAGTATTTT.

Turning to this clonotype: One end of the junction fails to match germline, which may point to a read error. CDR3: CSAGRGAVREAQYF. CDR3 DNA sequence: TGCAGTGCTGGAAGGGGGGCCGTGCGAGAGGCCCAGTACTTC. The chain carries TRBV20-1 and TRBJ2-5, with D perhaps matching TRBD1 or TRBD2 (6 bases each). CDR3 length equals 14 residues. Germline V gene sequence: CDR1 DFQATT, CDR2 SNEGSKA (reference sequence).

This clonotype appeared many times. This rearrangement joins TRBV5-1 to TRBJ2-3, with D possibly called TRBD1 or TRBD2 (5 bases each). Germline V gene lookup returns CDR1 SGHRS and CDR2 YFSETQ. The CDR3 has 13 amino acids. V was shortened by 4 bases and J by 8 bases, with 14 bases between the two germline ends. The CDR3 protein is CASSEIGGGTQYF. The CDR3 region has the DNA TGCGCCAGCAGCGAAATCGGTGGGGGTACGCAGTATTTT.

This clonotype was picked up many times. CDR3 DNA: TGCGCCAGCAGCGACTGGACTAAACCAAACATTCAGTACTTC. Its protein product is CASSDWTKPNIQYF. This rearrangement joins TRBV5-1 to TRBJ2-4; D might be TRBD2 (6 bases). CDR3 length: 14 residues. The germline V gene has CDR1 SGHRS and CDR2 YFSETQ. The V gene lost 4 bases and the J gene lost 6 bases, with 14 bases spanning the gap.

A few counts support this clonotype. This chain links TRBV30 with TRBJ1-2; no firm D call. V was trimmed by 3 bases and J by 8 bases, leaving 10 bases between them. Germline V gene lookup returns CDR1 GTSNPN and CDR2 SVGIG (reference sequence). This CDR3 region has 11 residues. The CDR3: CAWSGRPGYTF. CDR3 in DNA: TGTGCCTGGAGCGGGCGGCCGGGCTACACCTTC.